Presented here are 3 T cell receptor beta chains from one specimen sequenced in a study of response to subunit inactivated influenza vaccine. TCRdb reanalysed the RT-PCR reads using MiXCR and keeps one entry per CDR3 protein. The repertoire consists of 610,000 or so distinct CDR3 sequences, with 12% to 15% occurring once and the leading ten covering over 8.5%. The sample here was PBMCs from blood, taken 11 to 12 days after vaccination. These receptors were obtained from a man aged 45-65 years who received an inactivated influenza vaccine.

The gene calls are TRBV5-6 and TRBJ2-4; D possibly matches TRBD1 or TRBD2 (5 bases each). With 3 bases removed from V and 1 base from J, the gap between germline ends came to 14 bases. The CDR3 totals 16 residues. Germline V gives CDR1 SGHDT, CDR2 YYEEEE. CDR3 in DNA: TGTGCCAGCAGCTCGGTGGGGGAAGGGGCCAAAAACATTCAGTACTTC. Translated, it gives CASSSVGEGAKNIQYF.

This clonotype was found a few times. This sequence joins TRBV18 and TRBJ2-3; no definite D call. Germline V gene data show CDR1 as KGHSH and CDR2 as LQKENI. This CDR3 comprises 14 residues. V was cut by 2 bases and J by 6 bases, with 12 bases left in between. The CDR3 sequence: CASSPETVRDTQYF. The CDR3 DNA reads TGTGCCAGCTCACCAGAAACAGTGAGGGATACGCAGTATTTT.

This clonotype is a singleton in its sample. In DNA, the CDR3 is TGTGCCAGCAGCCAAGATCCGGGTACCGCGAACACCGGGGAGCTGTTTTTT. Its protein product is CASSQDPGTANTGELFF. The chain has TRBV4-2 and TRBJ2-2; D is uncertain. This CDR3 region has 17 residues. The germline CDR1 and CDR2 sequences are LGHNA and YNFKEQ. V was trimmed by 0 bases and J by 0 bases, leaving 11 bases between them.